This T cell receptor (beta chain) came from a study of cytomegalovirus exposure and HLA in healthy donors. Both 60 Vbeta primers and 13 Jbeta primers went into the PCR. Produced via immunoSEQ multiplex PCR; TCRdb's table is partial and in-frame only. The clone table shows about 34,000 clones, with the ten largest holding less than 2%. V was pared by 5 bases and J by 4 bases, with 7 bases of the junction left unmatched. The CDR3 is made up of 14 amino acids. Germline V gene sequence: CDR1 SGHAT, CDR2 FQDESV (reference sequence). The sequencing sample was made of PBMCs. This receptor was identified in a woman aged 40 to 49 in good health and CMV-seropositive. This rearrangement joins TRBV11-1 to TRBJ2-5; TRBD1 aligns across 7 bases. The CDR3 region has the DNA TGTGCCAGCAGCCGGGACAGAGGGGGAGAGACCCAGTACTTC. This sequence encodes CASSRDRGGETQYF. The complete variable domain, with remaining parts taken from reference TRBV11-1 and TRBJ2-5, reads EAEVAQSPRYKITEKSQAVAFWCDPISGHATLYWYRQILGQGPELLVQFQDESVVDDSQLPKDRFSAERLKGVDSTLKIQPAELGDSAMYLCASSRDRGGETQYFGPGTRLLVL.